The 16 T cell receptor beta chains below come from one sample, sequenced in a study of T cell clonotyping in hematopoietic cell transplantation. Clones were read by immunoSEQ multiplex PCR, and TCRdb kept only the in-frame ones, dropping some. The sample holds approximately 16,000 clones, 70% to 90% seen once. Sequenced: peripheral blood mononuclear cells. These receptors originate from a woman aged 35 to 49 in good health. Some clones in this sample may be carry-over from other donors' samples.

This clone occurred once. The chain couples TRBV11-3 to TRBJ2-1, with 12 bases identical to TRBD2. The CDR3 loop spans 15 amino acids. Germline-derived CDR1 and CDR2 are SGHNT and YENEEA. Germline trimming cut 0 bases from V and 10 bases from J; bases unmatched to any gene: 4. CDR3 nucleotides: TGTGCCAGCAGCTTAGAACTAGCGGGAGGAACCGAGCAGTTCTTC. Translation: CASSLELAGGTEQFF.

The chain joins TRBV9 to TRBJ2-3; TRBD1 aligns across 9 bases. The length of the CDR3 is 15 residues. CDR1 is SGDLS, CDR2 YYNGEE, per germline. With V trimmed by 3 bases and J by 5 bases, 7 bases remained unmatched. CDR3 loop: CASSDRDRAEDTQYF. In DNA form, the CDR3 reads TGTGCCAGCAGCGACCGGGACAGGGCGGAAGATACGCAGTATTTT.

The chain is built from TRBV9 and TRBJ2-2; D remains ambiguous. The germline V gene encodes CDR1 SGDLS and CDR2 YYNGEE. Trimming pared 0 bases from V and 6 bases from J, leaving 9 bases between. The CDR3 runs to 14 residues. As DNA, the CDR3 is TGTGCCAGCAGCGTAGTCAGTGGCCCCGGGGAGCTGTTTTTT. It yields the protein CASSVVSGPGELFF. Full variable domain (missing parts from reference TRBV9 and TRBJ2-2): DSGVTQTPKHLITATGQRVTLRCSPRSGDLSVYWYQQSLDQGLQFLIQYYNGEERAKGNILERFSAQQFPDLHSELNLSSLELGDSALYFCASSVVSGPGELFFGEGSRLTVL.

The chain has TRBV6-5 and TRBJ2-7; D unclear. The germline V gene has CDR1 MNHEY and CDR2 SVGAGI. Trimming cost V 0 bases and J 0 bases, with 6 bases left between them. The CDR3 is 14 residues long. CDR3 in DNA: TGTGCCAGCAGTTACTCCCCTGGCTCCTACGAGCAGTACTTC. Amino acids: CASSYSPGSYEQYF.

This clone appeared a single time. The chain links TRBV6-6 to TRBJ2-3; perhaps TRBD2 as D (6 bases). CDR1 is MNHNY, CDR2 SVGAGI, per germline (reference sequence). With 3 bases removed from V and 1 base from J, the gap between germline ends came to 11 bases. The CDR3 loop spans 15 amino acids. The CDR3 nucleotides are TGTGCCAGCAGTTATGGGGCTAGCGGCACAGATACGCAGTATTTT. It translates to CASSYGASGTDTQYF.

The chain couples TRBV28 to TRBJ1-2, with D uncertain. The CDR3 loop spans 12 amino acids. CDR1 and CDR2 from the germline V gene are MDHEN and SYDVKM. The germline V and J ends were trimmed by 8 bases and 5 bases, with 12 bases remaining between them. The CDR3 DNA sequence: TGTGCCAGCGGCTACAGTCCTTATGGCTACACCTTC. Translated, it gives CASGYSPYGYTF.

The gene calls are TRBV4-3 and TRBJ1-2; TRBD1 matches at 9 bases. Germline trimming cut 2 bases from V and 4 bases from J; bases unmatched to any gene: 8. In germline, CDR1 is LGHNA, CDR2 YSLEER. CDR3 length: 16 residues. DNA of the CDR3: TGCGCCAGCAGCCAATTGGGACAGGGCGATACCTATGGCTACACCTTC. Amino acid sequence: CASSQLGQGDTYGYTF.

The gene calls are TRBV11-3 and TRBJ2-1, with 10 bases lining up with TRBD2. This CDR3 has 17 amino acids. CDR1 and CDR2 from the germline V gene are SGHNT and YENEEA. After removal of 4 bases from V and 2 bases from J, the junction contained 8 bases not matched to a gene. CDR3 DNA: TGTGCCAGCAGCTCCCAACCCCTAGCGGGAGCCTACAATGAGCAGTTCTTC. Amino acid sequence: CASSSQPLAGAYNEQFF.

The V gene is TRBV5-1, the J gene TRBJ2-7; D unresolved. The CDR3 loop spans 15 amino acids. Germline CDR1 is SGHRS and CDR2 is YFSETQ. V was trimmed by 4 bases and J by 4 bases, leaving 18 bases between them. The CDR3 loop reads CASSKSPGSPYEQYF. CDR3 sequence (DNA): TGCGCCAGCAGCAAAAGCCCTGGGTCACCGTACGAGCAGTACTTC.

The chain couples TRBV9 to TRBJ1-1; D may be TRBD1 (5 bases). This CDR3 is built from 15 residues. The V and J ends lost 0 bases and 5 bases respectively, with 14 bases between them. CDR1 is SGDLS, CDR2 YYNGEE, per germline. The CDR3 reads CASSVDGGWGTEAFF. The CDR3 DNA reads as TGTGCCAGCAGCGTAGATGGGGGATGGGGGACTGAAGCTTTCTTT.

This sequence joins TRBV7-3 and TRBJ2-6; tentative D call: TRBD1 (5 bases). This CDR3 has 15 residues. V was pared by 5 bases and J by 0 bases, with 8 bases between. The germline V gene encodes CDR1 SGHTA and CDR2 FQGTGA. The CDR3: CASSLDSSGANVLTF. Here the CDR3 DNA reads TGTGCCAGCAGCCTCGACAGCTCTGGGGCCAACGTCCTGACTTTC.

The chain carries TRBV9 and TRBJ2-1; D remains ambiguous. Trimming cost V 2 bases and J 4 bases, with 7 bases left between them. The germline gives CDR1 SGDLS, CDR2 YYNGEE. CDR3 length: 13 residues. In DNA, the CDR3 is TGTGCCAGCAGCGTCGACACGTACAATGAGCAGTTCTTC. The encoded protein is CASSVDTYNEQFF.

This chain joins TRBV5-6 and TRBJ2-3, with D possibly matching TRBD1 (9 bases). With 0 bases removed from V and 14 bases from J, the gap between germline ends came to 19 bases. Germline CDR1 and CDR2: SGHDT and YYEEEE. CDR3 length equals 14 residues. CDR3 nucleotides: TGTGCCAGCAGCTTGGCGGGGGGGACAGGGTCGGGGTATTTT. Its protein is CASSLAGGTGSGYF.

This rearrangement joins TRBV15 to TRBJ2-1; D perhaps matches TRBD1 (5 bases). This CDR3 has 14 amino acids. V was clipped by 1 base and J by 10 bases, with 14 bases between them. Germline lookup yields CDR1 LNHNV and CDR2 YYDKDF (reference sequence). The CDR3 sequence is CATSRGQGAREQFF. CDR3 coding DNA: TGTGCCACCAGCAGAGGACAAGGGGCTCGGGAGCAGTTCTTC.

This clone was counted only a few times. The V call is TRBV4-3, the J call TRBJ1-1, with unresolved D. Germline lookup yields CDR1 LGHNA and CDR2 YSLEER. Trimming removed 2 bases at V and 0 bases at J, with 13 bases between. CDR3 length: 16 amino acids. In nucleotides, the CDR3 is TGCGCCAGCAGCCAAAGTTCGGCGGGTATGAACACTGAAGCTTTCTTT. Amino acid sequence: CASSQSSAGMNTEAFF.

The genes are TRBV29-1 and TRBJ2-6, with D possibly called TRBD1 or TRBD2 (5 bases each). The CDR3 contains 16 residues. The V end lost 3 bases, the J end lost 0 bases, and 12 bases lay between the germline ends. Germline loops: CDR1 SQVTM, CDR2 ANQGSEA. The CDR3 region has the DNA TGCAGCGTTGAGGGGACCACGAGCTCTGGGGCCAACGTCCTGACTTTC. Translated, it gives CSVEGTTSSGANVLTF.